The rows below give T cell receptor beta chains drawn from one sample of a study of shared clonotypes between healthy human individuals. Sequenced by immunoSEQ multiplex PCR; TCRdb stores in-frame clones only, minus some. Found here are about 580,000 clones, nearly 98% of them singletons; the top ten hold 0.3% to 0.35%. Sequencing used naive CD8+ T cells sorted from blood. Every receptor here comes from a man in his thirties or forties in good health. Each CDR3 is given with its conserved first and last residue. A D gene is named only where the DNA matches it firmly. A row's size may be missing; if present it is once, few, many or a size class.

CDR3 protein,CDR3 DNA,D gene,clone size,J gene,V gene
CASSPWDSFGEQFF,TGCGCCAGCAGCCCTTGGGACAGTTTTGGTGAGCAGTTCTTC,TRBD1,NA,TRBJ2-1,TRBV5-1
CASSVAPEPRLGGSLEQYF,TGTGCCAGCAGCGTAGCTCCCGAGCCTCGATTGGGAGGGTCCTTGGAGCAGTACTTC,TRBD2,NA,TRBJ2-7,TRBV9
CASSYSRTNEKLFF,TGTGCCAGCAGTTACTCGCGGACTAATGAAAAACTGTTTTTT,NA,NA,TRBJ1-4,TRBV6-6
CASKGSYEQYF,TGTGCCAGCAAGGGTTCCTACGAGCAGTACTTC,NA,NA,TRBJ2-7,TRBV27
CASSYSLGQGDQPQHF,TGTGCCAGCAGTTACTCGTTGGGGCAGGGTGATCAGCCCCAGCATTTT,NA,NA,TRBJ1-5,TRBV6-5
CASRRREEGSYNEQFF,TGTGCCAGCAGACGACGTGAGGAGGGTTCCTACAATGAGCAGTTCTTC,NA,NA,TRBJ2-1,TRBV7-9
CASSQDRLTEAFF,TGCGCCAGCAGCCAAGATCGGCTAACTGAAGCTTTCTTT,NA,NA,TRBJ1-1,TRBV4-1
CAISEPQTGHYEQYF,TGTGCCATCAGTGAGCCGCAGACAGGGCACTACGAGCAGTACTTC,TRBD1,NA,TRBJ2-7,TRBV10-3
CASSGTGPSYEQYF,TGTGCCAGCAGCGGGACAGGGCCCTCCTACGAGCAGTACTTC,TRBD1,NA,TRBJ2-7,TRBV5-4
CASSATGTGDLRQFF,TGTGCCAGCAGCGCTACGGGGACAGGGGATCTAAGGCAGTTCTTC,TRBD1,NA,TRBJ2-1,TRBV7-9
CASSLGGLGELFF,TGTGCCAGCAGCTTAGGGGGGCTCGGGGAGCTGTTTTTT,NA,NA,TRBJ2-2,TRBV7-8
CASSPGTYEQYF,TGTGCCAGCAGCCCGGGGACCTACGAGCAGTACTTC,NA,NA,TRBJ2-7,TRBV5-6
CASRLGNEQFF,TGTGCCAGTCGGTTGGGGAATGAGCAGTTCTTC,NA,NA,TRBJ2-1,TRBV6-6
CAISEEGAVQPQHF,TGTGCCATCAGTGAAGAAGGGGCTGTTCAGCCCCAGCATTTT,NA,NA,TRBJ1-5,TRBV10-3
CASSSGTGTRLYEQYF,TGTGCCAGCAGCTCCGGCACGGGGACTAGACTATACGAGCAGTACTTC,TRBD2,NA,TRBJ2-7,TRBV28
CASSVSGRPQTYNEQFF,TGTGCCAGCAGTGTTAGCGGGAGGCCGCAAACCTACAATGAGCAGTTCTTC,TRBD2,NA,TRBJ2-1,TRBV2
CASSFSTGVANEKLFF,TGTGCCAGCAGCTTTAGTACAGGGGTGGCTAATGAAAAACTGTTTTTT,TRBD1,NA,TRBJ1-4,TRBV11-2
CASSQRHPRTGELFF,TGTGCCAGCAGCCAAAGGCACCCTCGGACCGGGGAGCTGTTTTTT,NA,NA,TRBJ2-2,TRBV14
CASSPTSEPYEQYF,TGTGCCAGCAGCCCGACTAGCGAACCCTACGAGCAGTACTTC,TRBD2,NA,TRBJ2-7,TRBV5-6
CSALGSNTEAFF,TGCAGCGCACTTGGGTCGAACACTGAAGCTTTCTTT,NA,NA,TRBJ1-1,TRBV29-1
CASSVDGVSSYEQYF,TGTGCCAGCAGCGTAGACGGGGTTAGCTCCTACGAGCAGTACTTC,NA,NA,TRBJ2-7,TRBV9
CASSHLVQESYNEQFF,TGTGCCAGCAGCCATTTGGTACAGGAGTCCTACAATGAGCAGTTCTTC,NA,NA,TRBJ2-1,TRBV14
CASSQTSGDNEQFF,TGTGCCAGCTCGCAAACTAGTGGCGACAATGAGCAGTTCTTC,NA,few,TRBJ2-1,TRBV18
CAISGGYEQYF,TGTGCCATCAGTGGGGGCTACGAGCAGTACTTC,NA,once,TRBJ2-7,TRBV10-3
CASSEKRGGYNEQFF,TGCGCCAGCAGTGAAAAGCGGGGGGGCTACAATGAGCAGTTCTTC,TRBD2,NA,TRBJ2-1,TRBV10-1
CATPDGGYTF,TGTGCCACCCCAGATGGTGGCTACACCTTC,NA,NA,TRBJ1-2,TRBV2
CATSTARTGSVYEQYF,TGTGCCACCAGCACCGCAAGGACAGGATCTGTCTACGAGCAGTACTTC,TRBD1,NA,TRBJ2-7,TRBV15
CASSPGQGVYNEQFF,TGTGCCAGCAGCCCCGGACAAGGGGTTTACAATGAGCAGTTCTTC,NA,NA,TRBJ2-1,TRBV5-8
CATSPPDSYNEQFF,TGTGCCACCAGCCCCCCGGATAGTTACAATGAGCAGTTCTTC,NA,NA,TRBJ2-1,TRBV15
CSVALAGIYEQYF,TGCAGCGTTGCTCTAGCGGGGATATACGAGCAGTACTTC,TRBD2,NA,TRBJ2-7,TRBV29-1
CASSGGSYEQYF,TGTGCCAGCAGTGGGGGGTCCTACGAGCAGTACTTC,NA,NA,TRBJ2-7,TRBV2
CASSRTGLEQYF,TGTGCCAGCAGTCGGACAGGCCTGGAGCAGTACTTC,TRBD1,NA,TRBJ2-7,TRBV6-5
CASSLYITDTQYF,TGTGCCAGCAGTTTATACATCACAGATACGCAGTATTTT,NA,NA,TRBJ2-3,TRBV27
CASSRAGRESYNEQFF,TGTGCCAGCAGCCGAGCTGGGCGGGAGAGTTACAATGAGCAGTTCTTC,TRBD2,NA,TRBJ2-1,TRBV7-2